The 18 T cell receptor beta chains given below trace back to one sample, sequenced in a study of identical twins. TCRdb itself ran the 5' RACE reads through MiXCR, one entry per CDR3 protein. Seen here are hundreds of thousands of distinct CDR3 sequences, around 6.9% observed once, and the top ten hold about 1.8%. The same sample was also used in a study of yellow fever vaccine responses in identical twins.

The sample was memory (CD45RO+) T cells sorted from blood. The origin of the receptors is a woman aged 18-29 years in good health.

A note on this clonotype: A much larger clone differs by one base, so this may be a read error. V is TRBV13 and J is TRBJ2-2, with a weak D call TRBD1 (6 bases). Germline V lookup: CDR1 PRHDT, CDR2 FYEKMQ (reference sequence). This CDR3 is built from 17 residues. This CDR3 is CACSLGQGLSNTGELFF. DNA of the CDR3: TGTGCCTGCAGTTTGGGCCAGGGGCTTTCGAACACCGGGGAGCTGTTTTTT. Drawing the rest from reference TRBV13 and TRBJ2-2, the complete variable domain is AAGVIQSPRHLIKEKRETATLKCYPIPRHDTVYWYQQGPGQDPQFLISFYEKMQSDKGSIPDRFSAQQFSDYHSELNMSSLELGDSALYFCACSLGQGLSNTGELFFGEGSRLTVL.

J is TRBJ1-1 and V is TRBV10-3, with D unclear. V dropped 3 bases and J dropped 3 bases, with 11 bases sitting between them. The germline gives CDR1 ENHRY, CDR2 SYGVKD. This CDR3 comprises 14 residues. The CDR3 protein is CAISDGGSYTEAFF. The DNA for the CDR3 is TGTGCCATCAGTGATGGCGGAAGCTACACTGAAGCTTTCTTT.

This clonotype was observed a handful of times. The V gene is TRBV7-9, the J gene TRBJ2-7; D remains unclear. Germline CDR1 and CDR2: SEHNR and FQNEAQ (reference sequence). With 4 bases removed from V and 1 base from J, the gap between germline ends came to 5 bases. This CDR3 has 12 residues. CDR3 residues: CASSSTSYEQYF. CDR3 DNA: TGTGCCAGCAGCTCCACTTCCTACGAGCAGTACTTC. Looking up the rest from reference TRBV7-9 and TRBJ2-7 gives the full variable domain: DTGVSQNPRHKITKRGQNVTFRCDPISEHNRLYWYRQTLGQGPEFLTYFQNEAQLEKSRLLSDRFSAERPKGSFSTLEIQRTEQGDSAMYLCASSSTSYEQYFGPGTRLTVT.

This clonotype was observed a few times. This chain connects TRBV4-1 to TRBJ2-3; 7 bases agree with TRBD2. The germline CDR1 and CDR2 sequences are MGHRA and YSYEKL. The V and J ends lost 1 base and 3 bases, in that order; junction bases with no gene match: 10. This CDR3 is built from 17 residues. The CDR3 coding sequence is TGCGCCAGCAGCCAAGGAGTCTCGGGACTACCTACAGATACGCAGTATTTT. It encodes CASSQGVSGLPTDTQYF.

This clonotype was detected many times. The chain employs TRBV20-1 and TRBJ2-2; 9 bases map to TRBD2. Germline V gene sequence: CDR1 DFQATT, CDR2 SNEGSKA (reference sequence). The CDR3 consists of 16 residues. CDR3 DNA sequence: TGCAGGGGGCTAGCGGGACCTGGACAGAACACCGGGGAGCTGTTTTTT. Protein: CRGLAGPGQNTGELFF.

This clonotype has at least ten counts. The rearrangement links TRBV2 to TRBJ2-3; 12 nucleotides line up with TRBD1. After removal of 6 bases from V and 4 bases from J, the junction contained 5 bases not matched to a gene. The CDR3 is 15 amino acids. CDR1 and CDR2 from the germline V gene are SNHLY and FYNNEI. CDR3 DNA: TGTGCCAGCAGGGGACAGGGGGCGAGGGCAGATACGCAGTATTTT. Translated: CASRGQGARADTQYF. Full variable domain (remainder filled in from reference TRBV2 and TRBJ2-3): EPEVTQTPSHQVTQMGQEVILRCVPISNHLYFYWYRQILGQKVEFLVSFYNNEISEKSEIFDDQFSVERPDGSNFTLKIRSTKLEDSAMYFCASRGQGARADTQYFGPGTRLTVL.

This chain connects TRBV2 to TRBJ1-6; D perhaps matches TRBD1 (5 bases). Trimming pared 5 bases from V and 3 bases from J, leaving 11 bases between. Germline lookup yields CDR1 SNHLY and CDR2 FYNNEI. This CDR3 has 15 amino acids. The CDR3 here is CASSHGAGYNSPLHF. The CDR3, as DNA: TGTGCCAGCAGTCACGGGGCAGGCTATAATTCACCCCTCCACTTT.

This clonotype has more than one count but fewer than ten. The rearrangement links TRBV2 to TRBJ2-5; D is unclear. Germline V lookup: CDR1 SNHLY, CDR2 FYNNEI. Between the trimmed V and J ends, which lost 1 base and 5 bases, there was a span of 8 bases. The CDR3 is 13 residues long. CDR3 protein: CASSEGVTETQYF. The CDR3 DNA reads as TGTGCCAGCAGTGAAGGGGTCACCGAGACCCAGTACTTC.

The chain employs TRBV4-3 and TRBJ2-1, with D hard to call. This CDR3 has 15 amino acids. V lost 1 base and J 1 base, leaving 8 bases between the germline ends. Germline values: CDR1 LGHNA, CDR2 YSLEER. The DNA for the CDR3 is TGCGCCAGCAGCCAAGTTAGGGAATCCTACAATGAGCAGTTCTTC. This translates into CASSQVRESYNEQFF.

CDR3 coding DNA: TGTGCCAGCAGTTTACTGCCCCCGGCAGATACGCAGTATTTT. It translates to CASSLLPPADTQYF. The chain is built from TRBV28 and TRBJ2-3; no firm D call. This CDR3 region has 14 residues. V dropped 2 bases and J dropped 4 bases, with 10 bases sitting between them. CDR1 MDHEN and CDR2 SYDVKM come from the germline V gene.

This clonotype was found a few times. This rearrangement joins TRBV3-1 to TRBJ2-7; 8 bases map to TRBD2. Germline V gene data show CDR1 as LGHDT and CDR2 as YNNKEL (reference sequence). This CDR3 contains 16 residues. Trimming at V came to 0 bases and at J to 0 bases, leaving 4 bases not matched to a gene. The CDR3, as DNA: TGTGCCAGCAGCCAAGAAGGCGGGGGGAGCTCCTACGAGCAGTACTTC. It specifies CASSQEGGGSSYEQYF.

This clonotype appeared a few times. The chain combines TRBV6-2 or TRBV6-3 with TRBJ2-6; no firm D call. Trimming took 6 bases from V and 4 from J, leaving 13 bases between them. Germline assignment: CDR1 MNHEY and CDR2 SVGEGT. The CDR3 contains 15 residues. The CDR3 loop reads CASSSPEAGANVLTF. CDR3 DNA sequence: TGTGCCAGCAGCTCCCCTGAAGCCGGGGCCAACGTCCTGACTTTC.

This clonotype showed up just a few times. The rearrangement uses TRBV5-1 and TRBJ2-2; 15 positions agree with TRBD2. V was pared by 4 bases and J by 6 bases, with 4 bases of the junction left unmatched. Germline lookup yields CDR1 SGHRS and CDR2 YFSETQ. The CDR3 is made up of 16 amino acids. The CDR3 loop reads CASSGLAGGPAGELFF. The CDR3 nucleotides are TGCGCCAGCAGCGGACTAGCGGGAGGGCCCGCCGGGGAGCTGTTTTTT. Full variable domain (outside the CDR3, taken from reference TRBV5-1 and TRBJ2-2): KAGVTQTPRYLIKTRGQQVTLSCSPISGHRSVSWYQQTPGQGLQFLFEYFSETQRNKGNFPGRFSGRQFSNSRSEMNVSTLELGDSALYLCASSGLAGGPAGELFFGEGSRLTVL.

This clonotype appeared many times. The chain employs TRBV11-3 and TRBJ2-1; 11 bases are shared with TRBD2. J was trimmed by 6 bases and V by 5 bases; bases with no gene match: 3. In germline, CDR1 is SGHNT, CDR2 YENEEA. This CDR3 is 14 amino acids long. CDR3 nucleotide sequence: TGTGCCAGCAGCCCGGGACTAGCGGTCAATGAGCAGTTCTTC. Its protein product is CASSPGLAVNEQFF.

The chain has TRBV15 and TRBJ1-1; the match to TRBD1 covers 7 bases. The V gene's germline CDR1 is LNHNV and CDR2 YYDKDF (reference sequence). The V and J ends lost 5 bases and 4 bases, in that order; junction bases with no gene match: 10. The CDR3 is 15 amino acids. CDR3 residues: CATSGPRGLGTEAFF. The CDR3, as DNA: TGTGCCACCAGCGGACCAAGGGGGCTTGGCACTGAAGCTTTCTTT.

In this sample, this clonotype turned up a few times. The chain is built from TRBV14 and TRBJ2-1, with TRBD2 identical over 9 bases. The CDR3 has 17 residues. With 1 base clipped from V and 1 base from J, the junction kept 5 bases outside the gene matches. Germline V CDR1 and CDR2: SGHDN, FVKESK. CDR3 coding DNA: TGTGCCAGCAGCCAAGTGGTCCTAGCGGGGTCCTACAATGAGCAGTTCTTC. This encodes CASSQVVLAGSYNEQFF.

This clonotype was seen ten or more times. This sequence joins TRBV7-9 and TRBJ1-2; 8 positions agree with TRBD1. The V segment lost 3 bases and the J segment 2 bases; nucleotides outside the gene matches: 2. This CDR3 has 14 amino acids. Germline CDR1 and CDR2: SEHNR and FQNEAQ (reference sequence). In DNA, the CDR3 is TGTGCCAGCAGCTTTGGACAGGGCAACTATGGCTACACCTTC. Translated, it gives CASSFGQGNYGYTF. The full variable domain, its missing parts supplied by reference TRBV7-9 and TRBJ1-2, is DTGVSQNPRHKITKRGQNVTFRCDPISEHNRLYWYRQTLGQGPEFLTYFQNEAQLEKSRLLSDRFSAERPKGSFSTLEIQRTEQGDSAMYLCASSFGQGNYGYTFGSGTRLTVV.

The chain is built from TRBV7-9 and TRBJ2-3; 8 bases agree with TRBD1. The germline V gene encodes CDR1 SEHNR and CDR2 FQNEAQ (reference sequence). Unmatched junction bases numbered 4, after V lost 4 bases and J lost 4 bases. This CDR3 is 14 amino acids long. The CDR3 DNA follows: TGTGCCAGCAGCTCGACAGGGGTCCCAGATACGCAGTATTTT. Translation: CASSSTGVPDTQYF.